This T cell receptor (beta chain) was captured in a study of T-cell memory formation after mild COVID-19. Per germline, CDR1 MGHDK and CDR2 SYGVNS. The CDR3 extends over 13 amino acids. Trimming removed 8 bases at V and 5 bases at J, with 12 bases between. TCRdb re-derived calls from the 5' RACE reads in MiXCR, one entry per CDR3 protein. The table includes 200,000 to 300,000 distinct CDR3 sequences, over 9% detected once. The chain links TRBV25-1 to TRBJ1-4; possible D gene TRBD1, 6 bases. This TCR was sampled from a young man who had mild COVID-19 (a few samples of this study predate the infection). Cell type and time point are not known. The sequenced sample consisted of PBMCs or a T cell subset sorted from them (not recorded which). CDR3 in DNA: TGTGCCAGCCGACAGGCGAACAATGAAAAACTGTTTTTT. This encodes CASRQANNEKLFF.